Listed below are T cell receptor beta chains from one sample, sequenced in a study of blood T cell repertoires in COVID-19. TCRdb's copy holds only in-frame clones and misses some; the assay was immunoSEQ multiplex PCR. The sample has a few hundred thousand clones, roughly 89% seen once. Material for sequencing was peripheral blood. These receptors were obtained from a woman aged 40 to 50 who had recovered from COVID-19. The CDR3 runs from the conserved cysteine through the conserved F or W. A D gene is named only where the DNA matches it firmly. Expanded clones get a size class; other rows say once, few or many, or leave the size out.

.	TRBV30	once	TRBJ2-5	CAWQVGETQYF	TGTGCCTGGCAGGTTGGGGAGACCCAGTACTTC
TRBD2	TRBV24-1	.	TRBJ2-1	CATSPSGYDEQFF	TGTGCCACCTCGCCTAGCGGGTACGATGAGCAGTTCTTC
TRBD1	TRBV27	.	TRBJ1-4	CASSLGPGGLGEKLFF	TGTGCCAGCAGTTTAGGGCCAGGGGGCCTGGGCGAAAAACTGTTTTTT
.	TRBV23-1	.	TRBJ2-7	CASTSFGYCGYF	TGCGCCAGCACTTCCTTCGGGTACTGCGGCTACTTC
.	TRBV7-6	once	TRBJ2-5	CASSPLREETQYF	TGTGCCAGCAGCCCTCTCCGGGAAGAGACCCAGTACTTC
.	TRBV4-1	.	TRBJ2-5	CASSQPLSGHKTQYF	TGCGCCAGCAGCCAACCTTTAAGCGGGCATAAGACCCAGTACTTC
.	TRBV30	.	TRBJ1-3	CAWKAADSGNTIYF	TGTGCCTGGAAGGCGGCAGACTCTGGAAACACCATATATTTT
.	TRBV18	.	TRBJ2-3	CASSRTQGDTQYF	TGTGCCAGCTCACGAACGCAGGGAGATACGCAGTATTTT
TRBD1	TRBV6-5	.	TRBJ1-3	CASSTDRAGNTIYF	TGTGCCAGCAGTACCGACAGGGCTGGAAACACCATATATTTT
TRBD2	TRBV5-4	once	TRBJ2-7	CASSYRPEGRAYEQYF	TGTGCCAGCAGCTATCGGCCAGAGGGGAGGGCCTACGAGCAGTACTTC
.	TRBV3-1/TRBV3-2	.	TRBJ2-7	CASSQGQTEMF	TGTGCCAGCAGCCAAGGACAGACAGAAATGTTC
TRBD2	TRBV7-6	.	TRBJ2-3	CASSLAFGGDFTDTQYF	TGTGCCAGCAGCTTAGCCTTCGGGGGGGATTTCACAGATACGCAGTATTTT
TRBD2	TRBV27	.	TRBJ2-1	CASSPGWREGGSNEQFF	TGTGCCAGCAGTCCGGGGTGGCGGGAGGGGGGTTCAAATGAGCAGTTCTTC
TRBD1	TRBV19	once	TRBJ2-2	CASSIDNTGGYTGELFF	TGTGCCAGTAGTATAGATAACACAGGGGGCTACACCGGGGAGCTGTTTTTT
TRBD1	TRBV27	.	TRBJ2-7	CASSFQDRGAYEQYF	TGTGCCAGCAGTTTCCAGGACAGGGGGGCCTACGAGCAGTACTTC
.	TRBV15	.	TRBJ2-1	CATSRDGTYNEQFF	TGTGCCACCAGCAGAGACGGGACCTACAATGAGCAGTTCTTC
.	TRBV15	.	TRBJ2-1	CATSRDHGLPHNEQFF	TGTGCCACCAGCAGAGATCACGGACTACCCCACAATGAGCAGTTCTTC
TRBD2	TRBV5-1	.	TRBJ2-1	CASSSSGTYNEQFF	TGCGCCAGCAGCTCTAGCGGAACCTACAATGAGCAGTTCTTC
.	TRBV7-3	.	TRBJ1-2	CASSAGPGYGYTF	TGTGCCAGCAGCGCGGGACCGGGATATGGCTACACCTTC
TRBD2	TRBV10-2	few	TRBJ2-7	CASSEGTSGTYEQYF	TGCGCCAGCAGTGAGGGGACTAGCGGTACCTACGAGCAGTACTTC
.	TRBV21-1	.	TRBJ2-2	CASSNEGEGKCGELFF	TGTGCCAGCAGCAATGAAGGGGAAGGGAAGTGCGGGGAGCTGTTTTTT
.	TRBV12-1	.	TRBJ2-4	CASPGVAGVLGIQYF	TGTGCCAGCCCCGGGGTGGCGGGGGTCTTGGGCATTCAGTACTTC
.	TRBV27	.	TRBJ1-2	CASSRGSAYYGYTF	TGTGCCAGCAGCCGGGGTTCGGCGTACTATGGCTACACCTTC
.	TRBV5-1	.	TRBJ2-1	CASSLSGGSYNEQFF	TGCGCCAGCAGCTTGTCCGGAGGGTCCTACAATGAGCAGTTCTTC
TRBD2	TRBV7-8	once	TRBJ2-2	CASSWAGGSANTGELFF	TGTGCCAGCAGCTGGGCAGGCGGGAGCGCGAACACCGGGGAGCTGTTTTTT